A selection of T cell receptor beta chains follows, all from one sample in a study of blood T cell repertoires in COVID-19. Repertoires were generated with immunoSEQ multiplex PCR, while TCRdb's copy carries only in-frame clones and drops some. The data hold 250,000 to 300,000 clones, with about 80% observed a single time. The sequenced material came from PBMCs or T cells enriched from blood (not recorded which). The receptor set was obtained from a man between 50 and 59 years old who had recovered from COVID-19. Each CDR3 is given with its conserved first and last residue. The order of the fields is CDR3 length, J gene, V gene, clone size, D gene, CDR3 protein, CDR3 DNA. D genes are given only for firm matches. Expanded clones are given a class, and other clones once, few, many or no size at all.

>14|TRBJ2-4|TRBV7-8|NA|TRBD1
CASSSTGGKNIQYF
TGTGCCAGCAGCTCGACAGGGGGCAAAAACATTCAGTACTTC
>18|TRBJ1-2|TRBV5-4|NA|TRBD1
CASSSGGTGGGANYGYTF
TGTGCCAGCAGCTCAGGAGGGACAGGAGGAGGAGCTAACTATGGCTACACCTTC
>14|TRBJ1-1|TRBV6-5|NA|TRBD1
CASREGQGRTEAFF
TGTGCCAGCAGGGAGGGACAGGGAAGGACTGAAGCTTTCTTT
>17|TRBJ2-4|TRBV15|NA|NA
CATSRGLEGGNKNIQYF
TGTGCCACCAGCAGGGGGCTCGAAGGAGGGAACAAAAACATTCAGTACTTC
>19|TRBJ2-7|TRBV2|NA|NA
CASSEAKRTHSALSYEQYF
TGTGCCAGCAGTGAAGCAAAAAGGACTCACAGTGCCCTCTCCTACGAGCAGTACTTC
>14|TRBJ1-2|TRBV7-8|once|NA
CASSLLARNYGYTF
TGTGCCAGCAGCTTATTAGCCCGTAACTATGGCTACACCTTC
>14|TRBJ2-5|TRBV7-9|NA|NA
CASSLSFRPQTQYF
TGTGCCAGCAGCTTAAGCTTCCGCCCCCAGACCCAGTACTTC
>14|TRBJ2-1|TRBV11-3|NA|NA
CASSLEGRAHEQFF
TGTGCCAGCAGCTTAGAAGGGCGGGCCCATGAGCAGTTCTTC
>12|TRBJ2-1|TRBV7-2|NA|NA
CASSLSENEQFF
TGTGCCAGCAGCTTATCCGAGAATGAGCAGTTCTTC
>13|TRBJ2-7|TRBV29-1|NA|TRBD1
CSASGGPAYEQYF
TGCAGCGCCTCAGGGGGCCCAGCCTACGAGCAGTACTTC
>11|TRBJ1-6|TRBV28|NA|NA
CASSSDSPLHF
TGTGCCAGCAGTTCCGATTCACCCCTCCACTTT
>15|TRBJ1-5|TRBV19|NA|TRBD1
CASSMGGQRYQPQHF
TGTGCCAGTAGTATGGGGGGACAGAGATATCAGCCCCAGCATTTT
>14|TRBJ2-7|TRBV7-2|NA|NA
CASSLVGANYEQYF
TGTGCCAGCAGCTTAGTTGGGGCCAACTACGAGCAGTACTTC
>11|TRBJ2-3|TRBV7-8|NA|NA
CASSFRDTQYF
TGTGCCAGCAGCTTTCGGGATACGCAGTATTTT
>13|TRBJ2-1|TRBV12-3/TRBV12-4|NA|TRBD2
CASRPPGLAGQFF
TGTGCCAGCAGACCGCCGGGACTAGCGGGGCAGTTCTTC
>15|TRBJ2-1|TRBV10-3|few|TRBD2
CAIRGTSGGANEQFF
TGTGCCATCAGAGGGACTAGCGGGGGGGCAAATGAGCAGTTCTTC
>15|TRBJ1-4|TRBV28|NA|NA
CASIEGGVANEKLFF
TGTGCCAGCATCGAAGGGGGGGTTGCTAATGAAAAACTGTTTTTT
>14|TRBJ2-5|TRBV4-3|NA|NA
CASSQAPQKETQYF
TGCGCCAGCAGCCAAGCTCCCCAGAAAGAGACCCAGTACTTC
>15|TRBJ2-5|TRBV5-1|NA|NA
CASSLVRGGTETQYF
TGCGCCAGCAGCTTGGTTAGAGGGGGTACGGAGACCCAGTACTTC
>14|TRBJ2-5|TRBV9|NA|NA
CASSVGGVTETQYF
TGTGCCAGCAGCGTAGGGGGGGTTACAGAGACCCAGTACTTC
>18|TRBJ2-1|TRBV4-2|NA|NA
CASSQEDSAGAPNNEQFF
TGTGCCAGCAGCCAAGAGGATAGCGCGGGTGCCCCCAACAATGAGCAGTTCTTC
>15|TRBJ1-1|TRBV2|few|TRBD1
CASRTGAGSYNQAFF
TGTGCCAGTAGGACAGGGGCCGGGAGCTATAACCAAGCTTTCTTT
>13|TRBJ1-1|TRBV27|NA|NA
CASRRQSNTEAFF
TGTGCCAGCAGACGACAGAGTAACACTGAAGCTTTCTTT
>18|TRBJ2-1|TRBV4-2|NA|TRBD2
CASSPHSSGSGGYNEQFF
TGTGCCAGCAGCCCGCATTCTTCGGGTAGCGGGGGGTACAATGAGCAGTTCTTC
>13|TRBJ2-5|TRBV12-3/TRBV12-4|NA|TRBD2
CASSLRGAETQYF
TGTGCCAGCAGTTTGCGGGGGGCAGAGACCCAGTACTTC
>15|TRBJ2-1|TRBV28|NA|TRBD2
CASSLGLAGGAEQFF
TGTGCCAGCAGTTTAGGGCTAGCGGGAGGTGCTGAGCAGTTCTTC
>18|TRBJ2-1|TRBV5-5|NA|TRBD2
CASRPGAGGRLAYNEQFF
TGTGCCAGCAGGCCCGGAGCGGGGGGGCGTCTAGCCTACAATGAGCAGTTCTTC
>15|TRBJ2-5|TRBV19|NA|TRBD1
CASSTTGQGRETQYF
TGTGCCAGTAGTACAACCGGACAGGGGCGAGAGACCCAGTACTTC
>14|TRBJ1-1|TRBV28|NA|TRBD1
CASSPGTVNTEAFF
TGTGCCAGCAGCCCCGGGACAGTGAACACTGAAGCTTTCTTT
>14|TRBJ1-5|TRBV15|once|TRBD1
CAAAGGRGNQPQHF
TGTGCCGCGGCAGGGGGCCGGGGGAATCAGCCCCAGCATTTT
>16|TRBJ2-1|TRBV19|NA|TRBD2
CASSIPPVSGGAEQFF
TGTGCCAGTAGTATCCCCCCCGTAAGCGGGGGGGCTGAGCAGTTCTTC
>15|TRBJ1-3|TRBV9|NA|NA
CASSEEGRAGNTIYF
TGTGCCAGCAGCGAGGAGGGGAGGGCTGGAAACACCATATATTTT
>16|TRBJ1-1|TRBV5-1|NA|TRBD1
CASSLRDRGANTEAFF
TGCGCCAGCAGCTTGAGGGACAGGGGCGCGAACACTGAAGCTTTCTTT
>13|TRBJ1-4|TRBV3-1/TRBV3-2|NA|NA
CASSRGPNEKLFF
TGTGCCAGCAGCCGAGGTCCTAATGAAAAACTGTTTTTT
>13|TRBJ1-4|TRBV14|NA|NA
CASSQDIRGKLFF
TGTGCCAGCAGCCAAGATATTAGGGGAAAACTGTTTTTT
>18|TRBJ2-3|TRBV9|NA|NA
CASSVRRGDILITDTQYF
TGTGCCAGCAGCGTGCGTCGGGGGGACATATTAATCACAGATACGCAGTATTTT
>14|TRBJ2-5|TRBV9|NA|TRBD2
CASSSASGQETQYF
TGTGCCAGCAGCTCGGCTAGCGGGCAAGAGACCCAGTACTTC
>14|TRBJ2-7|TRBV5-1|NA|NA
CASSLQDYSYEQYF
TGCGCCAGCAGCTTACAGGACTACTCCTACGAGCAGTACTTC
>14|TRBJ1-2|TRBV10-2|many|NA
CASSETVGDYGYTF
TGCGCCAGCAGTGAGACTGTGGGAGACTATGGCTACACCTTC
>15|TRBJ1-4|TRBV19|once|NA
CASSPRGGGIEKLFF
TGTGCCAGTAGCCCCCGGGGAGGGGGTATTGAAAAACTGTTTTTT
>12|TRBJ2-3|TRBV4-2|NA|TRBD2
CASSLREDTQYF
TGTGCCAGCAGCCTGCGGGAGGATACGCAGTATTTT
>15|TRBJ1-4|TRBV18|NA|NA
CASSPIDSFNEKLFF
TGTGCCAGCTCACCAATAGACAGTTTTAATGAAAAACTGTTTTTT
>16|TRBJ2-7|TRBV11-2|NA|TRBD2
CASSSRLAGGLYEQYF
TGTGCCAGCAGCTCCCGACTAGCGGGAGGCCTCTACGAGCAGTACTTC
>14|TRBJ2-2|TRBV4-2|NA|NA
CASSPGSTTGELFF
TGTGCCAGCAGCCCGGGTTCCACGACCGGGGAGCTGTTTTTT
>15|TRBJ1-1|TRBV28|NA|NA
CASTPPLRPYTEAFF
TGTGCCAGCACCCCCCCTCTCAGGCCCTACACTGAAGCTTTCTTT
>15|TRBJ2-5|TRBV11-3|NA|TRBD2
CASSLGTSGQETQYF
TGTGCCAGCAGCTTAGGGACTAGCGGCCAAGAGACCCAGTACTTC
>15|TRBJ2-5|TRBV10-1|NA|TRBD2
CASSDFASGRQTQYF
TGCGCCAGCAGTGATTTTGCCAGCGGGAGGCAGACCCAGTACTTC